These 9 T cell receptor beta chains were sequenced from one sample in a study of T cell responses to AZD1222 COVID-19 vaccine. The method was immunoSEQ multiplex PCR; TCRdb's version includes in-frame clones alone and lacks a portion of them. The data contain about 130,000 clones, roughly 90% of them singletons. The source was peripheral blood, collected on day 0 of AZD1222 vaccination. The receptors were sampled from an adult in good health.

The chain combines TRBV2 with TRBJ2-1, with 8 bases lining up with TRBD2. This CDR3 has 15 amino acids. The germline gives CDR1 SNHLY, CDR2 FYNNEI. V gave up 8 bases and J gave up 5 bases; unmatched junction bases: 11. CDR3 sequence: CASGLAGLGDNEQFF. Written as DNA, the CDR3 is TGTGCCAGCGGGTTAGCGGGGCTGGGGGACAATGAGCAGTTCTTC.

The chain combines TRBV6-4 with TRBJ2-1, with 8 bases identical to TRBD1. CDR3 length: 15 residues. Germline V gene sequence: CDR1 MRHNA, CDR2 SNTAGT. J gave up 13 bases and V 6 bases, and 17 bases lay outside the gene matches. CDR3 in DNA: TGTGCCAGCAGCGAAGGACAGGGAATGTCACACGCCCAGTTCTTC. It codes for CASSEGQGMSHAQFF.

The chain carries TRBV24-1 and TRBJ2-1; a possible D gene is TRBD1 (6 bases). Trimming shortened V by 3 bases and J by 1 base, and 12 bases separated the two germline ends. The CDR3 covers 16 residues. Germline lookup yields CDR1 KGHDR and CDR2 SFDVKD. CDR3 loop: CATSDKGGRSYNEQFF. The CDR3 DNA sequence: TGTGCCACCAGTGATAAAGGGGGAAGATCCTACAATGAGCAGTTCTTC.

The chain has TRBV19 and TRBJ2-5; possible D gene TRBD2, 5 bases. Trimming pared 6 bases from V and 4 bases from J, leaving 15 bases between. Germline V CDR1 and CDR2: LNHDA, SQIVND (reference sequence). CDR3 size: 14 residues. The chain's CDR3 is CASRNQRSGETQYF. CDR3 in DNA: TGTGCCAGTAGAAACCAGCGGAGTGGAGAGACCCAGTACTTC.

V is TRBV12-3 or TRBV12-4 and J is TRBJ1-1; D unclear. CDR3 size: 13 residues. V was cut by 7 bases and J by 1 base, with 10 bases left in between. The CDR3 DNA reads TGTGCCAGCACCCTTCCACCGAACACTGAAGCTTTCTTT. This translates into CASTLPPNTEAFF.

V usage is TRBV7-9 and J usage is TRBJ2-3, with unresolved D. V was clipped by 7 bases and J by 6 bases, with 14 bases between them. The CDR3 runs 13 residues. Germline V lookup: CDR1 SEHNR, CDR2 FQNEAQ (reference sequence). DNA for the CDR3: TGTGCCAGCATCAGAGATAATGTGGATACGCAGTATTTT. Translation: CASIRDNVDTQYF.

The V and J genes are TRBV14 and TRBJ1-1, with a tentative D call TRBD1 (5 bases). V lost 5 bases and J lost 9, with 10 bases in between. The CDR3 totals 11 residues. CDR1 and CDR2 (germline): SGHDN, FVKESK. The CDR3 DNA follows: TGTGCCAGCAGCACCTCAGGGAAAGCTTTCTTT. Amino acids: CASSTSGKAFF.

The chain carries TRBV6-6 and TRBJ1-1; a possible D gene is TRBD1 (5 bases). The germline gives CDR1 MNHNY, CDR2 SVGAGI (reference sequence). Trimming shortened V by 6 bases and J by 4 bases, and 15 bases separated the two germline ends. The CDR3 runs 14 residues. The CDR3 nucleotides read TGTGCCAGCAGAGTCAGGGTCGTCGGCACTGAAGCTTTCTTT. It is translated as CASRVRVVGTEAFF.

This sequence joins TRBV3-1 (or the pseudogene TRBV3-2) and TRBJ2-1; 12 nucleotides match TRBD2. The V segment lost 0 bases and the J segment 7 bases; nucleotides outside the gene matches: 7. The CDR3 is 17 amino acids. Germline V gene lookup returns CDR1 LGHDT and CDR2 YNNKEL (reference sequence). This chain's CDR3 is CASSQDGLAGGLNEQFF. In nucleotides, the CDR3 is TGTGCCAGCAGCCAAGATGGGCTAGCGGGGGGGTTGAATGAGCAGTTCTTC.